These T cell receptor beta chains were read from a single sample in a study of T cells in narcolepsy. TCRdb's copy holds only in-frame clones and misses some; the assay was immunoSEQ multiplex PCR. The table lists about 22,000 clones, about 80% of them singletons. Sequenced: memory (CD45RA-) CD4+ T cells from blood. The origin of the receptors is a human donor in good health. Both conserved end residues are part of each CDR3. The D gene is left open where the match is weak. Size values are once, few and many counts, or a class for expanded clones, and some rows have none.

NA	TRBJ2-7	TRBD1	TRBV19	CASSNRDRAEQYF	TGTGCCAGTAGTAACCGGGACAGGGCCGAGCAGTACTTC
NA	TRBJ1-2	NA	TRBV6-5	CASMGGVGYGYTF	TGTGCCAGCATGGGCGGGGTGGGCTATGGCTACACCTTC
NA	TRBJ2-5	NA	TRBV4-1	CASSKGGSQETQYF	TGCGCCAGCAGCAAGGGGGGATCCCAAGAGACCCAGTACTTC
NA	TRBJ2-3	TRBD2	TRBV2	CASRRTSGSTDTQYF	TGTGCCAGCAGACGGACTAGCGGTAGCACAGATACGCAGTATTTT
few	TRBJ1-4	NA	TRBV2	CASSSGTLEKLFF	TGTGCCAGCAGCTCGGGGACGTTGGAAAAACTGTTTTTT
NA	TRBJ1-1	TRBD1	TRBV7-8	CASSPQGGVNTEAFF	TGTGCCAGCAGCCCACAGGGGGGGGTGAACACTGAAGCTTTCTTT
once	TRBJ2-1	TRBD1	TRBV29-1	CSVIPGQGLHEQFF	TGCAGCGTGATACCGGGACAGGGGTTGCATGAGCAGTTCTTC
NA	TRBJ1-1	NA	TRBV5-1	CASSLRDTEAFF	TGCGCCAGCAGCTTGAGGGACACTGAAGCTTTCTTT
NA	TRBJ1-5	NA	TRBV6-1	CASSEVGDTRSNQPQHF	TGTGCCAGCAGTGAAGTAGGGGATACCAGGAGCAATCAGCCCCAGCATTTT
NA	TRBJ2-1	TRBD2	TRBV5-8	CASSLRGLAGGNYYNEQFF	TGTGCCAGCAGCTTAAGGGGACTAGCGGGGGGCAACTACTACAATGAGCAGTTCTTC
NA	TRBJ1-6	NA	TRBV6-1	CASSWMNSPLHF	TGTGCCAGCAGCTGGATGAATTCACCCCTCCACTTT
few	TRBJ2-6	TRBD1	TRBV28	CATQGALGGANVLTF	TGTGCCACCCAGGGGGCGTTAGGTGGGGCCAACGTCCTGACTTTC
few	TRBJ2-1	NA	TRBV5-4	CASSSQFDNEQFF	TGTGCCAGCAGCTCGCAATTCGACAATGAGCAGTTCTTC
once	TRBJ1-2	NA	TRBV27	CASSLDNYGYTF	TGTGCCAGCAGTTTGGACAACTATGGCTACACCTTC
NA	TRBJ2-3	NA	TRBV19	CASSEVGGPTDTQYF	TGTGCCAGTAGTGAGGTGGGGGGGCCCACAGATACGCAGTATTTT
once	TRBJ2-1	NA	TRBV11-2	CASSFVDRTTYNEQFF	TGTGCCAGCAGCTTCGTAGACAGGACGACCTACAATGAGCAGTTCTTC
NA	TRBJ2-6	NA	TRBV2	CASSSGSSGANVLTF	TGTGCCAGCAGTTCCGGATCCTCTGGGGCCAACGTCCTGACTTTC
NA	TRBJ2-7	NA	TRBV14	CASSLTGLSSYEQYF	TGTGCCAGCAGCCTGACAGGTCTAAGCTCCTACGAGCAGTACTTC
NA	TRBJ2-7	NA	TRBV5-6	CASSFGNGLEQYF	TGTGCCAGCAGCTTCGGGAATGGGCTCGAGCAGTACTTC
few	TRBJ2-1	NA	TRBV9	CASSLDSQGGNEQFF	TGTGCCAGCAGTCTCGATTCACAGGGGGGGAATGAGCAGTTCTTC
NA	TRBJ1-4	TRBD1	TRBV25-1	CASTLGGQGEKLFF	TGTGCCAGCACCCTGGGGGGACAGGGGGAAAAACTGTTTTTT
NA	TRBJ1-2	NA	TRBV5-5	CASSPRDGEVRGYTF	TGTGCCAGCAGCCCCCGGGACGGCGAGGTACGTGGCTACACCTTC
NA	TRBJ2-7	NA	TRBV6-6	CASRLGYEQYF	TGTGCCAGCAGGTTAGGCTACGAGCAGTACTTC
NA	TRBJ1-4	TRBD1	TRBV19	CASSRTGGANEKLFF	TGTGCCAGTAGCCGGACAGGGGGGGCTAATGAAAAACTGTTTTTT
NA	TRBJ1-6	NA	TRBV19	CASSMRPAESPLHF	TGTGCCAGTAGTATGCGTCCGGCGGAATCACCCCTCCACTTT
NA	TRBJ2-7	NA	TRBV27	CASSLTVLSYEQYF	TGTGCCAGCAGTTTAACAGTCCTATCCTACGAGCAGTACTTC
NA	TRBJ2-5	NA	TRBV6-5	CASRPSGVRETQYF	TGTGCCAGCAGACCCTCAGGGGTTCGAGAGACCCAGTACTTC
once	TRBJ1-5	NA	TRBV23-1	CASSQSNRTYNQPQHF	TGCGCCAGCAGTCAATCGAACAGGACCTACAATCAGCCCCAGCATTTT
NA	TRBJ1-6	TRBD1	TRBV5-4	CASSLWGLTGSPLHF	TGTGCCAGCAGCTTGTGGGGATTGACAGGGTCACCCCTCCACTTT
once	TRBJ2-7	NA	TRBV6-1	CASSYTYEQYF	TGTGCCAGCAGTTACACCTACGAGCAGTACTTC
NA	TRBJ2-2	NA	TRBV25-1	CASSWGHGGSGELFF	TGTGCCAGCAGCTGGGGACACGGGGGGTCCGGGGAGCTGTTTTTT
NA	TRBJ1-5	TRBD1	TRBV7-6	CASSFGTGNKPQHF	TGTGCCAGCAGCTTCGGGACAGGGAATAAGCCCCAGCATTTT
NA	TRBJ2-2	NA	TRBV19	CASSLRVFTGELFF	TGTGCCAGTAGTCTCAGGGTTTTCACCGGGGAGCTGTTTTTT
NA	TRBJ1-2	NA	TRBV4-1	CASSQVAGGYTF	TGCGCCAGCAGCCAAGTTGCAGGAGGCTACACCTTC
NA	TRBJ2-3	TRBD2	TRBV2	CASNTLGTSIGFTDTQYF	TGTGCCAGCAATACCCTAGGGACTAGCATTGGATTCACAGATACGCAGTATTTT
NA	TRBJ1-2	TRBD1	TRBV18	CASSRMTDRDGYTF	TGTGCCAGCTCACGAATGACGGACAGGGATGGCTACACCTTC
NA	TRBJ2-6	TRBD1	TRBV9	CASSRQGSGANVLTF	TGTGCCAGCAGCAGACAGGGTTCTGGGGCCAACGTCCTGACTTTC
NA	TRBJ1-2	NA	TRBV7-9	CASSSSPAAWGYTF	TGTGCCAGCAGCTCATCTCCCGCGGCTTGGGGCTACACCTTC
NA	TRBJ2-3	NA	TRBV5-6	CASSYTVAETDTQYF	TGTGCCAGCAGCTACACCGTGGCAGAAACAGATACGCAGTATTTT
few	TRBJ1-3	NA	TRBV6-1	CASATGGTGNTIYF	TGTGCCAGCGCGACGGGTGGAACTGGAAACACCATATATTTT
few	TRBJ2-7	TRBD2	TRBV13	CASSPSPGGQYF	TGTGCCAGCAGCCCCTCTCCGGGGGGGCAGTACTTC
NA	TRBJ2-7	NA	TRBV11-3	CASSLRAGSLSSYEQYF	TGTGCCAGCAGCTTAAGGGCAGGTTCTTTAAGCTCCTACGAGCAGTACTTC
NA	TRBJ1-5	NA	TRBV7-2	CASSPRVEGGQPQHF	TGTGCCAGCAGCCCGCGAGTGGAGGGGGGTCAGCCCCAGCATTTT
NA	TRBJ2-4	NA	TRBV7-9	CASSLGGLAKNIQYF	TGTGCCAGCAGCTTAGGGGGGTTAGCCAAAAACATTCAGTACTTC
NA	TRBJ2-1	NA	TRBV11-2	CASSLDRLGNEQFF	TGTGCCAGCAGCTTAGATCGTCTCGGCAATGAGCAGTTCTTC
NA	TRBJ1-1	NA	TRBV11-3	CASSLGGTERAFF	TGTGCCAGCAGCTTAGGGGGGACTGAGAGGGCTTTCTTT
NA	TRBJ2-6	NA	TRBV5-1	CASSEVVSKNVLTF	TGCGCCAGCAGCGAGGTCGTCTCCAAAAACGTCCTGACTTTC
NA	TRBJ2-5	NA	TRBV4-1	CASSARLGETQYF	TGCGCCAGCAGCGCCCGGTTAGGAGAGACCCAGTACTTC